This T cell receptor beta chain was identified in a study of shared clonotypes between healthy human individuals. Study information: Researchers assigned three CD4 naive, three CD4 memory, two CD8 naive and one CD8 memory plate to each donor.

Assay used: immunoSEQ multiplex PCR; TCRdb lists only in-frame clones, some missing. The top ten clones hold approximately 0.13% of a sample with some 2 million clones, 85% to 95% of them seen once. J lost 8 bases, V lost 6 bases, and 13 bases had no gene match. The CDR3 has 15 residues. Germline CDR1 and CDR2: ENHRY and SYGVKD. The chain is built from TRBV10-3 and TRBJ1-5; 7 positions agree with TRBD1. This receptor was taken from a man aged 18-30 years in good health. The sample taken for sequencing was naive CD4+ T cells sorted from blood. The subset is: CD45RA+ positively selected. CDR3 amino acids: CAISGARQGGEPQHF. The CDR3 nucleotides read TGTGCCATCAGCGGGGCGAGGCAGGGGGGTGAGCCCCAGCATTTT.